Each of the 25 T cell receptor beta chains below was sequenced from the same sample in a study of T cell responses to AZD1222 COVID-19 vaccine. Measured with immunoSEQ multiplex PCR; TCRdb has only the in-frame clones, and not every one. This table holds some 84,000 clones, 87% found once. The sample here was peripheral blood, taken 28 days after the second AZD1222 dose. The receptors were sampled from an adult who received the AZD1222 COVID-19 vaccine.

The genes are TRBV5-4 and TRBJ1-6, with 7 bases lining up with TRBD1. The CDR3 is made up of 14 amino acids. V dropped 2 bases and J dropped 5; count of bases not matched to a gene: 1. Looked up from germline, CDR1 is SGHNT and CDR2 is YYREEE (reference sequence). The DNA for the CDR3 is TGTGCCAGCAGCTTAGACAGGGATAATTCACCCCTCCACTTT. This translates into CASSLDRDNSPLHF. The variable domain in full, completed from reference TRBV5-4 and TRBJ1-6, reads ETGVTQSPTHLIKTRGQQVTLRCSSQSGHNTVSWYQQALGQGPQFIFQYYREEENGRGNFPPRFSGLQFPNYSSELNVNALELDDSALYLCASSLDRDNSPLHFGNGTRLTVT.

This clone has just one count. The rearrangement joins TRBV4-1 to TRBJ1-4; D unresolved. V dropped 4 bases and J dropped 6 bases, with 18 bases sitting between them. Germline V gives CDR1 MGHRA, CDR2 YSYEKL. This CDR3 is 16 amino acids long. Here the CDR3 reads CASSPDLRLWDEKLFF. The CDR3 DNA follows: TGCGCCAGCAGCCCCGACCTGAGACTGTGGGATGAAAAACTGTTTTTT.

The chain couples TRBV4-2 to TRBJ2-3; TRBD2 aligns across 9 bases. Germline CDR1 is LGHNA and CDR2 is YNFKEQ. V was clipped by 3 bases and J by 6 bases; unmatched bases: 4. The CDR3 spans 14 residues. In DNA form, the CDR3 reads TGTGCCAGCAGCCATGGCGGGGGGGATGATACGCAGTATTTT. This encodes CASSHGGGDDTQYF.

The chain employs TRBV6-5 and TRBJ1-2; possibly TRBD1 for D (6 bases). The V and J ends lost 0 bases and 8 bases respectively, with 19 bases between them. Germline V gene sequence: CDR1 MNHEY, CDR2 SVGAGI. The CDR3 spans 16 residues. The CDR3 reads CASSYSKVQDRRGYTF. For the CDR3, the DNA is TGTGCCAGCAGTTACTCGAAGGTACAGGACAGACGGGGCTACACCTTC.

This rearrangement joins TRBV6-5 to TRBJ1-1, with D unresolved. CDR3 length: 14 residues. Germline-derived CDR1 and CDR2 are MNHEY and SVGAGI. Trimming took 2 bases from V and 4 from J, leaving 11 bases between them. The CDR3 DNA sequence: TGTGCCAGCAGTTACCTTTTGGGGATCACTGAAGCTTTCTTT. It is translated as CASSYLLGITEAFF.

The gene calls are TRBV7-6 and TRBJ2-1; tentatively, D is TRBD2 (6 bases). CDR3 size: 16 residues. V lost 5 bases to trimming and J lost 10 bases, with 24 bases between them. The germline CDR1 and CDR2 sequences are SGHVS and FNYEAQ. The CDR3 DNA sequence: TGTGCCAGCAGCCCCCAGCGGGCCGCCGGTTCCCACGAGCAGTTCTTC. Residues: CASSPQRAAGSHEQFF.

The CDR3 here is CASYDRGNEQFF. DNA for the CDR3: TGTGCCAGCTACGATAGGGGAAATGAGCAGTTCTTC. The V and J genes are TRBV21-1 and TRBJ2-1; the table's TRBD1 call for D was not verified on the DNA. TRBV21-1 is shown as a pseudogene. The CDR3 extends over 12 amino acids.

This clone showed up just a few times. This sequence joins TRBV7-9 and TRBJ1-5; D is possibly TRBD1 (5 bases). Trimming removed 4 bases at V and 3 bases at J, with 10 bases between. The germline CDR1 and CDR2 sequences are SEHNR and FQNEAQ (reference sequence). This CDR3 region has 14 residues. In DNA, the CDR3 is TGTGCCAGCAGCTCGGGACGGAACAATCAGCCCCAGCATTTT. The encoded protein is CASSSGRNNQPQHF.

V is TRBV7-9 and J is TRBJ2-5, with 14 bases fitting TRBD2. Germline V gene sequence: CDR1 SEHNR, CDR2 FQNEAQ (reference sequence). The CDR3 contains 16 residues. Unmatched junction bases numbered 5, after V lost 4 bases and J lost 4 bases. CDR3 in amino acids: CASSSGLAGGGETQYF. CDR3 nucleotide sequence: TGTGCCAGCAGCTCCGGACTAGCGGGGGGCGGAGAGACCCAGTACTTC.

J is TRBJ1-1 and V is TRBV3-1 (or the pseudogene TRBV3-2); D is undetermined. V lost 1 base and J 6 bases, leaving 9 bases between the germline ends. Germline V lookup: CDR1 LGHDT, CDR2 YNNKEL (reference sequence). The CDR3 runs 13 residues. CDR3 residues: CASSQAPFSEAFF. DNA of the CDR3: TGTGCCAGCAGCCAAGCGCCGTTTTCTGAAGCTTTCTTT.

This chain connects TRBV10-1 to TRBJ2-1; 8 nucleotides agree with TRBD2. The CDR3 spans 16 residues. Germline assignment: CDR1 WNHNN and CDR2 SYGVQD (reference sequence). Trimming cost V 7 bases and J 4 bases; bases outside gene matches: 12. The CDR3 coding sequence is TGCGCCAGCACCGACCTATGGCGGGGGGAATACAATGAGCAGTTCTTC. As protein: CASTDLWRGEYNEQFF.

This clone appeared a single time. The chain carries TRBV11-1 and TRBJ2-7, with no clear D. The CDR3 is made up of 15 amino acids. Germline lookup yields CDR1 SGHAT and CDR2 FQDESV (reference sequence). The V and J ends lost 2 bases and 3 bases respectively, with 14 bases between them. The DNA of the CDR3 is TGTGCCAGCAGCTTAACAGAGATTACCTTCTACGAGCAGTACTTC. Amino acid sequence: CASSLTEITFYEQYF.

This chain connects TRBV7-3 to TRBJ1-3; D is ambiguous. Trimming took 0 bases from V and 0 from J, leaving 9 bases between them. The CDR3 spans 16 residues. Germline loops: CDR1 SGHTA, CDR2 FQGTGA. CDR3 region: CASSLTLPSSGNTIYF. As DNA, the CDR3 is TGTGCCAGCAGCTTAACGTTGCCGAGCTCTGGAAACACCATATATTTT.

The V gene is TRBV7-9, the J gene TRBJ1-1; D might be TRBD1 (6 bases). V was pared by 4 bases and J by 3 bases, with 18 bases between. The length of the CDR3 is 16 residues. Germline CDR1 reads SEHNR; CDR2 reads FQNEAQ (reference sequence). In DNA, the CDR3 is TGTGCCAGCAGCTGGGCAAGCAGGGGCCGGGACACTGAAGCTTTCTTT. This encodes CASSWASRGRDTEAFF.

V gene TRBV6-5 combines with J gene TRBJ1-3, with D unresolved. The CDR3 is 14 residues long. Germline V gene data show CDR1 as MNHEY and CDR2 as SVGAGI. With 2 bases removed from V and 0 bases from J, the gap between germline ends came to 5 bases. This chain's CDR3 is CASSYGSSGNTIYF. The DNA of the CDR3 is TGTGCCAGCAGTTACGGGAGCTCTGGAAACACCATATATTTT.

Written as DNA, the CDR3 is TGTGCCAGCAGGTCGGGACAGCCTACCTACGAGCAGTACTTC. It encodes CASRSGQPTYEQYF. This chain uses TRBV7-2 with TRBJ2-7; the match to TRBD1 covers 7 bases. Trimming removed 6 bases from V and 2 bases from J; junction bases left unmatched: 7. Germline V gene sequence: CDR1 SGHTA, CDR2 FQGNSA. The CDR3 is 14 amino acids. Looking up the rest from reference TRBV7-2 and TRBJ2-7 gives the full variable domain: GAGVSQSPSNKVTEKGKDVELRCDPISGHTALYWYRQSLGQGLEFLIYFQGNSAPDKSGLPSDRFSAERTGGSVSTLTIQRTQQEDSAVYLCASRSGQPTYEQYFGPGTRLTVT.

The chain carries TRBV28 and TRBJ1-2; D is undetermined. The V gene lost 3 bases and the J gene lost 3 bases, with 5 bases spanning the gap. In germline, CDR1 is MDHEN, CDR2 SYDVKM. This CDR3 contains 12 residues. Written as DNA, the CDR3 is TGTGCCAGCAGTTTCCCGTACTATGGCTACACCTTC. It codes for CASSFPYYGYTF.

The gene calls are TRBV28 and TRBJ2-7; 9 bases fit TRBD1. Germline V gives CDR1 MDHEN, CDR2 SYDVKM. The CDR3 contains 14 residues. Trimming at V came to 6 bases and at J to 2 bases, leaving 5 bases not matched to a gene. The CDR3 region is CASRGQGKAYEQYF. The DNA for the CDR3 is TGTGCCAGCAGGGGACAGGGTAAGGCCTACGAGCAGTACTTC. Full variable domain (missing parts from reference TRBV28 and TRBJ2-7): DVKVTQSSRYLVKRTGEKVFLECVQDMDHENMFWYRQDPGLGLRLIYFSYDVKMKEKGDIPEGYSVSREKKERFSLILESASTNQTSMYLCASRGQGKAYEQYFGPGTRLTVT.

The chain is built from TRBV6-2 or TRBV6-3 and TRBJ2-3, with D perhaps given as TRBD1 or TRBD2 (5 bases each). Trimming stripped 0 bases from V and 2 bases from J, with 18 bases between. Germline V CDR1 and CDR2: MNHEY, SVGEGT. The CDR3 extends over 18 amino acids. The DNA for the CDR3 is TGTGCCAGCAGTTACTCTACGGGACCTCTAGCATTCACAGATACGCAGTATTTT. Protein sequence: CASSYSTGPLAFTDTQYF.

V usage is TRBV20-1 and J usage is TRBJ1-4; unclear D gene. V was clipped by 3 bases and J by 4 bases, with 9 bases between them. The germline V gene has CDR1 DFQATT and CDR2 SNEGSKA (reference sequence). The CDR3 sequence is 13 residues long. The CDR3 spells CSASGESNEKLFF. As DNA, the CDR3 is TGCAGTGCTAGTGGGGAGAGTAATGAAAAACTGTTTTTT.

Here the CDR3 DNA reads TGCGCCAGCAGCCAAGATCGGACAGCGGGTCAGCCCCAGCATTTT. Amino acid sequence: CASSQDRTAGQPQHF. This chain links TRBV4-3 with TRBJ1-5; a possible D gene is TRBD1 (6 bases). Trimming pared 0 bases from V and 6 bases from J, leaving 12 bases between. The CDR3 contains 15 residues. From germline, CDR1 is LGHNA and CDR2 YSLEER.

Concerning this clone: This same CDR3 is encoded by further DNA sequences in the sample. The chain is built from TRBV5-1 and TRBJ1-1; D call uncertain. V gave up 0 bases and J gave up 0 bases, with 3 bases separating them. Germline V CDR1 and CDR2: SGHRS, YFSETQ. The CDR3 contains 13 residues. CDR3 sequence reads: CASSLVMNTEAFF. The CDR3 coding sequence is TGCGCCAGCAGCTTGGTTATGAACACTGAAGCTTTCTTT.

The rearrangement joins TRBV4-3 to TRBJ2-1; 8 nucleotides agree with TRBD2. V was clipped by 0 bases and J by 3 bases; unmatched bases: 10. Per germline, CDR1 LGHNA and CDR2 YSLEER. The CDR3 is made up of 18 amino acids. In nucleotides, the CDR3 is TGCGCCAGCAGCCAAGATCCGAGCGGGGGCCCTAACTACAATGAGCAGTTCTTC. Translated: CASSQDPSGGPNYNEQFF.

This chain uses TRBV5-1 with TRBJ1-2, with 9 bases that match TRBD1. This CDR3 spans 16 amino acids. Germline CDR1 is SGHRS and CDR2 is YFSETQ. V trimming: 4 bases; J trimming: 4 bases; junction bases outside the gene matches: 11. The CDR3 loop reads CASSPAGTGIFYGYTF. CDR3 bases: TGCGCCAGCAGCCCGGCCGGGACAGGGATTTTCTATGGCTACACCTTC. Combining the CDR3 with reference TRBV5-1 and TRBJ1-2 gives the whole variable domain KAGVTQTPRYLIKTRGQQVTLSCSPISGHRSVSWYQQTPGQGLQFLFEYFSETQRNKGNFPGRFSGRQFSNSRSEMNVSTLELGDSALYLCASSPAGTGIFYGYTFGSGTRLTVV.

The J gene is TRBJ1-2, the V gene TRBV13; the D gene is possibly TRBD1 (6 bases). The CDR3 is made up of 14 amino acids. The germline gives CDR1 PRHDT, CDR2 FYEKMQ (reference sequence). V lost 5 bases and J lost 2, with 12 bases in between. CDR3 coding DNA: TGTGCCAGCAGCCCAAACAGGGAAAACTATGGCTACACCTTC. Translated, it gives CASSPNRENYGYTF.